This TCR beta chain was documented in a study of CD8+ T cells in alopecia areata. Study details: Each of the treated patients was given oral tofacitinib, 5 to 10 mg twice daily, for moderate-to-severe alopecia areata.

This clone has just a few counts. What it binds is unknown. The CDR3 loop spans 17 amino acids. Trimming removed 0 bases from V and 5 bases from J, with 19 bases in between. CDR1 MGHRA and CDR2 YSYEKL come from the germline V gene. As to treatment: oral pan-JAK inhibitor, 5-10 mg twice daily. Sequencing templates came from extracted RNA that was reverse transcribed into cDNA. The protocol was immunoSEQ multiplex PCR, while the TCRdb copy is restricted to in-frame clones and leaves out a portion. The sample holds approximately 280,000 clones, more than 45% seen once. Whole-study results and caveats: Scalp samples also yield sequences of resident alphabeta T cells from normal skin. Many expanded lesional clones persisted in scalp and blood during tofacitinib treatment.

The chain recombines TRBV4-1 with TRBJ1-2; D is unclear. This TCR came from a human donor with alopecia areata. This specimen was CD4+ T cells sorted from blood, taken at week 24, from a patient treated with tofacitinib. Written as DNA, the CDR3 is TGCGCCAGCAGCCAAGATCCGAACGGAGGAGCTTTTTATGGCTACACCTTC. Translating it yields CASSQDPNGGAFYGYTF.